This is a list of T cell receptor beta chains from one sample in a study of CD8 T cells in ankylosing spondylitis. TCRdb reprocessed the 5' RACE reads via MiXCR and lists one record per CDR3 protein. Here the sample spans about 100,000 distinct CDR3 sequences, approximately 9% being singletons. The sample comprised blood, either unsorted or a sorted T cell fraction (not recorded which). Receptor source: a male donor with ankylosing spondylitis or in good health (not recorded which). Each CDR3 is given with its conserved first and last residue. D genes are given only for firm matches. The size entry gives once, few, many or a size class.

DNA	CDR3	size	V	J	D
TGTGCCAGCAGTCAAGGGGGCCCGCTAGTCAATCAGCCCCAGCATTTT	CASSQGGPLVNQPQHF	many	TRBV12-3/TRBV12-4	TRBJ1-5	TRBD1
TGTGCCAGCAGTTCAGCCCTCGGGACTAGCGGGGGGAATGAGCAGTTCTTC	CASSSALGTSGGNEQFF	many	TRBV28	TRBJ2-1	TRBD2
TGTGCCAGCAGCCTAGGCACAGGAACTAATGAAAAACTGTTTTTT	CASSLGTGTNEKLFF	many	TRBV3-1	TRBJ1-4	NA
TGTGCCAGCAGCCATAGCGGGGGGGCGGAGACCCAGTACTTC	CASSHSGGAETQYF	many	TRBV4-2	TRBJ2-5	TRBD2